This TCR beta chain came from a study of monozygotic twins with inflammatory bowel disease. The CDR3 has 14 residues. Germline CDR1 reads SGHNT; CDR2 reads YENEEA. Remarks on this clonotype: Its antigen remains unidentified.

TCRdb re-called the 5' RACE reads and gives one entry per CDR3 protein, without DNA. This sample's table has about 450,000 distinct CDR3 sequences. The authors isolated total RNA from whole blood without sorting T cells. Broader study findings: Repertoire similarity was not found to differ between concordant and discordant twins, possibly from limited power. IBD patients had lower TCRbeta diversity (inverse Simpson) than healthy co-twins. Support for a single strong signal or clonotype associated with IBD was absent.

This sequence originates from a human donor with ulcerative colitis or Crohn's disease, or a healthy co-twin of an affected twin (not recorded which). The chain employs TRBV11-3 and TRBJ1-2; the D call of TRBD1 rests on TCRdb alone, since no DNA is present to check it. The sequenced sample was blood. The CDR3 protein is CASSPAGTGGGYTF.